This TCR beta chain appears in the sequencing data of a study of shared clonotypes between healthy human individuals (dated by TCRdb to the early 2020s). A note on the overall study: The cohort included three men and a couple of women between 18 and 49 years of age. For each donor, CD4 naive and CD4 memory were each run on three plates, CD8 naive on two plates, and CD8 memory on one plate. Blood TCR repertoires of five healthy adults were deeply sequenced to estimate repertoire size and the extent of clonotype sharing between individuals. Libraries were prepared and TCR repertoires were sequenced by different laboratories using diverse techniques, in order to increase sequencing depth and limit assay-specific biases. Between about 0.9 and 8.9 billion PBMCs per donor were obtained by leukapheresis. Results and caveats for the whole study, not just this receptor: Based on pairwise subsampling, the degree of clonotype sharing among donors was expected to be affected by sequencing depth. Because the study included a small number of donors, the genetic and exposure-history diversity represented was limited. Naive subsets generally had larger estimated clonotype richness than memory subsets did. When a few donors were compared, the shared fraction of clonotypes was 5% to 6.5% for naive CD4, around 3.6% for naive CD8, more than 2% for memory CD4, and approximately 0.4% for memory CD8. Clonotypes shared by all four sorted-subset donors showed higher generation probabilities than non-shared clonotypes. Incomplete sequencing was indicated by rarefaction of sorted-subset datasets, despite the large sequencing depth. Sampling was limited to blood, and TCR repertoires in tissue likely differ from TCR repertoires in blood.

Using the deep immunoSEQ assay, multiplex PCR amplified TCR CDR3 regions from genomic DNA. For each cell subset, the extracted genomic DNA was distributed evenly across all wells of several immunoSEQ 96-well plates, and each plate served as one replicate. For sorted subsets, each replicate PCR was loaded with 200 ng genomic DNA, equivalent to 25,000 to 35,000 T cell genomes. The purified libraries were quantified using a Qubit 3.0 fluorometer, sized with a Bioanalyzer 2100, and then quantified again using the KAPA Library Quantification kit. Every immunoSEQ 96-well plate was sequenced on a separate single-read 150-cycle Illumina NextSeq 550 flow cell. The original pipeline was this. Because only junctional sequences without quality scores were contained in the immunoSEQ output, filtering matching that applied to full-length reads could not be performed. To assign V/J genes and CDR3, sequences were annotated using PyIR, a Python wrapper for IgBLAST v1.9, with IMGT germline references. Any read was removed if the V/J assignment was weak (E-value above 1e-6), the CDR3 was missing, or the read contained stop codons, out-of-frame junctions, or ambiguous translated residues. A V3J clonotype was defined by an identical inferred V gene, J gene, and CDR3 amino acid sequence. The percentage overlap between two repertoires was calculated by dividing the number of shared unique clonotypes by the size of the smaller repertoire. Richness of each repertoire was evaluated using RTK rarefaction, the Chao1 estimator, and Recon v2.1 estimates of unobserved clonotypes. For all TCRbeta clonotypes obtained by the gDNA method from several donors, generation probabilities were computed with OLGA. In its TCRdb copy, this immuneACCESS table keeps in-frame sequences only and misses some clones. Where compared with another copy, unresolved V genes explain less than half of these, and the others have no known cause. That table is the source of V, J and clone size, and D and trimming were worked out from the DNA. For this sample there are about 2,200,000 clones; about 92% appear just once. The ten largest clones add up to about 1.8% of the sample.

Details on this clone: Its recognized antigen is unknown. No clone much larger than this one lies a single base away; base qualities are absent.

For the CD8 naive samples, CD45RO-negative cells were positively selected for CCR7, yielding a CD45RA+CCR7+ population from which TemRA cells were excluded. Healthy HIV-negative adults with no recently reported acute infections or vaccinations were included as donors. Every donor was a Caucasian adult residing in Nashville, Tennessee, USA. Blood was collected by leukapheresis, and PBMCs were isolated by Ficoll-Histopaque density gradient centrifugation and then cryopreserved in liquid nitrogen vapor phase. Analytical flow cytometry was used to check the purity and quantity of each magnetically sorted T cell population. Genomic DNA was isolated from every sorted fraction and measured by UV absorbance on a Nanodrop 2000c. Trimmed from V: 8 bases; trimmed from J: 7 bases; junction bases lacking a gene match: 3. The CDR3 sequence holds 11 residues, the cysteine and phenylalanine included. The CDR3 DNA has 33 bases and is translated from base 1. CDR1 LNHDA and CDR2 SQIVND were looked up in the germline V gene (reference sequence).

The clonotype comes from a man between 18 and 29 years old in good health. Some clones in this sample may be carry-over from other donors' samples. Sequenced sample: naive CD8+ T cells from PBMCs. In the paper's terms, the cell subset or site label means: CD45RA+CCR7+. This receptor chain uses TRBV19 and TRBJ2-3, with TRBD2 matching 7 junction bases. The CDR3 corresponds to CASESGNTQYF. The sequenced DNA is TGTGCCAGTGAGAGCGGGAATACGCAGTATTTT.